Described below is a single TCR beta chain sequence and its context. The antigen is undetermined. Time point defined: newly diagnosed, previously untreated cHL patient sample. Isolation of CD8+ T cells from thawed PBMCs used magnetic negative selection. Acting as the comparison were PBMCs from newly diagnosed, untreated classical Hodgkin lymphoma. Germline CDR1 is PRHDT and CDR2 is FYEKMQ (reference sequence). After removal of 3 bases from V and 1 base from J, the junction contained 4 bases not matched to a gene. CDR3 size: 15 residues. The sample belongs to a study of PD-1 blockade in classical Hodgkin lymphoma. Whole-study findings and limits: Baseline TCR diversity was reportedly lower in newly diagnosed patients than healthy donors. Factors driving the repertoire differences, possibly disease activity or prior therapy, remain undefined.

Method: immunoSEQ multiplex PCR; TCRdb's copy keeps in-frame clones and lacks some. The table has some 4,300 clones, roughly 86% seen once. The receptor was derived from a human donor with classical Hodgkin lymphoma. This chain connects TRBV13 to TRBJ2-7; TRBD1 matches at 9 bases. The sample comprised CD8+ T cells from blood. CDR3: CASSFGTGPSYEQYF. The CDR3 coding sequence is TGTGCCAGCAGCTTCGGGACAGGGCCTTCCTACGAGCAGTACTTC. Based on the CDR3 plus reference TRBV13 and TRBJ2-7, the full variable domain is AAGVIQSPRHLIKEKRETATLKCYPIPRHDTVYWYQQGPGQDPQFLISFYEKMQSDKGSIPDRFSAQQFSDYHSELNMSSLELGDSALYFCASSFGTGPSYEQYFGPGTRLTVT.